The rows below give T cell receptor beta chains drawn from one sample of a study of cytomegalovirus exposure and HLA in healthy donors. Clones were read by immunoSEQ multiplex PCR, and TCRdb kept only the in-frame ones, dropping some. In the table there are around 150,000 clones, approximately 80% of which are singletons. Sequences were obtained from PBMCs. The receptors shown here come from a man over 45 in good health and CMV-seropositive. Each CDR3 is given with its conserved first and last residue. D genes are given only for firm matches. Rows may omit the clone size; those that give it use once, few, many or a size class.

>TRBJ2-1|-|-|TRBV7-9
CASSLGTGSSYNEQFF
TGTGCCAGCAGCTTAGGGACTGGGAGCTCCTACAATGAGCAGTTCTTC
>TRBJ2-5|TRBD2|-|TRBV5-4
CASSASGGRQETQYF
TGTGCCAGCAGCGCTAGCGGGGGACGCCAAGAGACCCAGTACTTC
>TRBJ2-5|-|-|TRBV29-1
CSVAIGGEETQYF
TGCAGCGTCGCAATCGGGGGAGAAGAGACCCAGTACTTC
>TRBJ1-1|TRBD1|-|TRBV2
CASSEGDRKNTEAFF
TGTGCCAGCAGTGAGGGGGACAGAAAGAACACTGAAGCTTTCTTT
>TRBJ2-2|-|once|TRBV30
CAWTSTGSAGELFF
TGTGCCTGGACTTCAACAGGGTCCGCCGGGGAGCTGTTTTTT
>TRBJ2-3|TRBD2|-|TRBV4-2
CASSPQSGRGLGTDTQYF
TGTGCCAGCAGCCCCCAGAGCGGGAGGGGGCTGGGAACAGATACGCAGTATTTT
>TRBJ2-7|-|-|TRBV5-8
CASSRRGTPYEQYF
TGTGCCAGCAGCAGAAGGGGAACTCCCTACGAGCAGTACTTC
>TRBJ2-1|TRBD1|-|TRBV19
CASSITGANYNEQFF
TGTGCCAGTAGTATAACAGGGGCGAACTACAATGAGCAGTTCTTC
>TRBJ2-1|TRBD1|-|TRBV6-6
CASSRGQGAYNEQFF
TGTGCCAGCAGTAGGGGACAGGGGGCGTACAATGAGCAGTTCTTC
>TRBJ2-7|-|few|TRBV6-5
CASSYDSSYEQYF
TGTGCCAGCAGTTATGACAGCTCCTACGAGCAGTACTTC
>TRBJ2-2|TRBD1|-|TRBV14
CASSGQGAAGGELFF
TGTGCCAGCAGCGGACAGGGGGCAGCGGGCGGGGAGCTGTTTTTT
>TRBJ2-7|-|-|TRBV5-5
CASSLPGGGIDEQYF
TGTGCCAGCAGCTTGCCGGGTGGGGGGATTGACGAGCAGTACTTC
>TRBJ1-1|TRBD1|-|TRBV4-2
CASSQEHDRGRRTEAFF
TGTGCCAGCAGCCAAGAGCATGACAGGGGGCGGAGGACTGAAGCTTTCTTT
>TRBJ2-3|-|-|TRBV18
CASSPLGLAEITDTQYF
TGTGCCAGCTCACCCCTTGGATTGGCGGAAATAACAGATACGCAGTATTTT
>TRBJ2-4|TRBD1|-|TRBV6-5
CASSSGGTAKNIQYF
TGTGCCAGCAGTTCAGGGGGAACAGCCAAAAACATTCAGTACTTC
>TRBJ2-3|TRBD2|-|TRBV28
CASSLSRLAGGDTYTQYF
TGTGCCAGCAGTTTATCTCGACTAGCGGGAGGGGATACCTATACGCAGTATTTT
>TRBJ1-2|-|-|TRBV9
CASSAVGGIDGYTF
TGTGCCAGCAGCGCCGTGGGGGGGATTGATGGCTACACCTTC
>TRBJ1-5|-|few|TRBV9
CASSVSGIQPQHF
TGTGCCAGCAGCGTCTCCGGGATTCAGCCCCAGCATTTT
>TRBJ1-2|-|-|TRBV6-1
CASTSNDRRTSGYTF
TGTGCCAGCACTTCAAACGACAGGAGGACAAGTGGCTACACCTTC
>TRBJ2-1|-|few|TRBV7-6
CASSPFSGPTNEQFF
TGTGCCAGCAGCCCATTCTCGGGTCCAACCAATGAGCAGTTCTTC
>TRBJ2-7|TRBD1|-|TRBV6-1
CASFGQGASYEQYF
TGTGCCAGCTTCGGACAGGGGGCCTCCTACGAGCAGTACTTC
>TRBJ2-4|TRBD2|-|TRBV28
CATAGGTNKNIQYF
TGTGCCACCGCGGGGGGAACCAACAAAAACATTCAGTACTTC
>TRBJ2-2|TRBD2|-|TRBV7-6
CASSDRGVNTGELFF
TGTGCCAGCAGCGACCGGGGGGTTAACACCGGGGAGCTGTTTTTT
>TRBJ2-2|-|-|TRBV6-6
CASSPTGTLNTGELFF
TGTGCCAGCAGTCCTACCGGGACACTCAACACCGGGGAGCTGTTTTTT
>TRBJ2-5|-|-|TRBV5-6
CASSPTGSGLPKQETQYF
TGTGCCAGCAGCCCGACAGGTTCCGGGCTACCTAAACAAGAGACCCAGTACTTC
>TRBJ2-3|TRBD1|-|TRBV30
CAWSARQGGTDTQYF
TGTGCCTGGAGTGCGAGACAGGGGGGCACAGATACGCAGTATTTT
>TRBJ2-7|TRBD1|-|TRBV15
CATSRDRDSYEQYF
TGTGCCACCAGCCGGGACAGGGACTCCTACGAGCAGTACTTC
>TRBJ2-7|TRBD2|-|TRBV14
CASSQWGRAEEQYF
TGTGCCAGCAGCCAATGGGGGAGGGCCGAAGAGCAGTACTTC
>TRBJ2-2|-|-|TRBV11-3
CASSLQGPPNTGELFF
TGTGCCAGCAGCCTACAGGGCCCCCCGAACACCGGGGAGCTGTTTTTT
>TRBJ1-1|-|-|TRBV4-1
CASSPTRVITEAFF
TGCGCCAGCAGCCCCACGAGGGTCATCACTGAAGCTTTCTTT
>TRBJ2-1|-|-|TRBV9
CASSVESRTLSSDEQFF
TGTGCCAGCAGCGTAGAATCCCGGACATTGTCGTCGGATGAGCAGTTCTTC
>TRBJ2-7|-|-|TRBV7-2
CASSAYTGSSYEQYF
TGTGCCAGCAGCGCGTACACAGGGAGTTCCTACGAGCAGTACTTC
>TRBJ1-1|-|-|TRBV7-2
CASSLVGTRNTEAFF
TGTGCCAGCAGCTTAGTTGGGACAAGGAACACTGAAGCTTTCTTT
>TRBJ1-2|-|-|TRBV7-2
CASSLGGAGTNYGYTF
TGTGCCAGCAGCTTAGGCGGCGCGGGGACTAACTATGGCTACACCTTC
>TRBJ2-3|-|-|TRBV27
CASSFSISTDTQYF
TGTGCCAGCAGTTTTTCTATTAGCACAGATACGCAGTATTTT
>TRBJ1-2|-|-|TRBV28
CASSLTDFYGYTF
TGTGCCAGCAGTTTGACAGACTTCTATGGCTACACCTTC
>TRBJ2-1|-|once|TRBV1
CTSSQDSGGISYNEQFF
TGCACCAGCAGCCAAGATTCGGGAGGGATCTCCTACAATGAGCAGTTCTTC
>TRBJ2-1|-|-|TRBV18
CASSLEMYEQFF
TGTGCCAGCTCGCTGGAGATGTATGAGCAGTTCTTC
>TRBJ1-3|TRBD1|-|TRBV5-1
CASTTGTGYLYSGNTIYF
TGCGCCAGCACGACCGGGACAGGGTATCTTTACTCTGGAAACACCATATATTTT
>TRBJ2-2|-|few|TRBV5-1
CASSGQGNGGELFF
TGCGCCAGCAGCGGGCAGGGAAATGGCGGGGAGCTGTTTTTT
>TRBJ2-3|-|-|TRBV15
CATSRQQRTDPDTQYF
TGTGCCACCAGCAGACAACAAAGGACTGACCCAGATACGCAGTATTTT
>TRBJ1-2|-|few|TRBV30
CAWSVGKGLGYGYTF
TGTGCCTGGAGTGTAGGGAAGGGACTGGGCTATGGCTACACCTTC
>TRBJ1-1|-|once|TRBV11-3
CASSLEGRFTEAFF
TGTGCCAGCAGCTTGGAGGGGCGCTTCACTGAAGCTTTCTTT